One T cell receptor (beta chain) is described in this entry. What it binds is unknown. The sample is drawn from a study of Ad26.COV2.S vaccination and SARS-CoV-2 variants. Findings and limits, study-wide: Non-spike TCR breadth showed similarity between vaccine and placebo recipients. Ad26.COV2.S recipients had broader spike-specific TCRs (P = 0.0014).

Treatment noted: 19 received Ad26.COV2.S at low or high dose, single or two shots; several received placebo; per-sample allocation not given. Samples came from day 63 after the first vaccine or placebo injection. There are 13 residues in the CDR3. Deletions cut 5 bases from V and 0 bases from J, with 6 bases between. CDR1 SGHTA and CDR2 FQGNSA come from the germline V gene. Some clones are missing from TCRdb's copy, which holds only in-frame ones; the method was immunoSEQ multiplex PCR. This table has about 680,000 clones, 89% appearing once. The receptor was isolated from a person aged 18-60 years who received the Ad26.COV2.S COVID-19 vaccine or a placebo. Here the sequenced sample was peripheral blood, taken in a trial of Ad26.COV2.S vaccine versus placebo. The chain carries TRBV7-2 and TRBJ2-3; D possibly corresponds to TRBD1 (6 bases). This CDR3 is CASSQGSTDTQYF. The CDR3 nucleotides read TGTGCCAGCAGCCAGGGGAGCACAGATACGCAGTATTTT.